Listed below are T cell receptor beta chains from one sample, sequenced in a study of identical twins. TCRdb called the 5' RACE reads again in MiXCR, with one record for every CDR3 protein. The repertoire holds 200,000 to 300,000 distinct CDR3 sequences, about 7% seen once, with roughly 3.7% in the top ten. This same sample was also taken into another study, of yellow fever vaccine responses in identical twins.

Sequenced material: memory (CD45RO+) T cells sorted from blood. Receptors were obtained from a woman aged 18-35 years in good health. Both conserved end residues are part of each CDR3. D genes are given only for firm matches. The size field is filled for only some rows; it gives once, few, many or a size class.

cdr3_aa: CASSARTGPYNEQFF; cdr3_nt: TGTGCCAGCAGCGCCCGGACAGGGCCGTACAATGAGCAGTTCTTC; j_call: TRBJ2-1; d_call: TRBD1; v_call: TRBV9; clone_size: many
cdr3_aa: CASSEKREGTETQYF; cdr3_nt: TGTGCCAGCAGTGAAAAGCGGGAGGGTACGGAGACCCAGTACTTC; j_call: TRBJ2-5; d_call: TRBD2; v_call: TRBV25-1; clone_size: -
cdr3_aa: CASSLGGTSGTGEQYF; cdr3_nt: TGTGCCAGCAGCTTGGGTGGCACTAGCGGGACTGGGGAGCAGTACTTC; j_call: TRBJ2-7; d_call: TRBD2; v_call: TRBV5-5; clone_size: few
cdr3_aa: CAGRHRDTGELFF; cdr3_nt: TGTGCCGGTCGACACAGGGACACCGGGGAGCTGTTTTTT; j_call: TRBJ2-2; d_call: -; v_call: TRBV6-1; clone_size: many
cdr3_aa: CASSFGPSAGGLFSNTEAFF; cdr3_nt: TGTGCCAGCAGTTTTGGACCAAGTGCTGGGGGCCTATTCTCGAACACTGAAGCTTTCTTT; j_call: TRBJ1-1; d_call: -; v_call: TRBV28; clone_size: -
cdr3_aa: CSARLGVNQPQHF; cdr3_nt: TGCAGTGCTAGGTTGGGCGTGAATCAGCCCCAGCATTTT; j_call: TRBJ1-5; d_call: -; v_call: TRBV20-1; clone_size: many
cdr3_aa: CASSRGPTGELFF; cdr3_nt: TGTGCCAGCAGCCGTGGTCCCACCGGGGAGCTGTTTTTT; j_call: TRBJ2-2; d_call: -; v_call: TRBV5-6; clone_size: many
cdr3_aa: CASSLGFGLAGSQETQYF; cdr3_nt: TGTGCCAGCAGCTTAGGTTTTGGTCTAGCGGGAAGTCAAGAGACCCAGTACTTC; j_call: TRBJ2-5; d_call: TRBD2; v_call: TRBV5-4; clone_size: -
cdr3_aa: CASRALAGSHTDTQYF; cdr3_nt: TGTGCCAGCAGGGCACTAGCGGGGAGCCACACAGATACGCAGTATTTT; j_call: TRBJ2-3; d_call: TRBD2; v_call: TRBV2; clone_size: many
cdr3_aa: CASSHMAGLAGESSYNEQFF; cdr3_nt: TGTGCCAGCAGTCACATGGCGGGACTAGCGGGAGAGAGCTCCTACAATGAGCAGTTCTTC; j_call: TRBJ2-1; d_call: TRBD2; v_call: TRBV12-3/TRBV12-4; clone_size: few
cdr3_aa: CASSWGRNPDTQYF; cdr3_nt: TGTGCCAGCAGTTGGGGGAGGAACCCAGATACGCAGTATTTT; j_call: TRBJ2-3; d_call: -; v_call: TRBV27; clone_size: few
cdr3_aa: CASSLTGGNEQYF; cdr3_nt: TGTGCCAGCAGCCTGACAGGGGGTAACGAGCAGTACTTC; j_call: TRBJ2-7; d_call: TRBD1; v_call: TRBV7-3; clone_size: many
cdr3_aa: CASSLGRPFGNEQFF; cdr3_nt: TGTGCCAGCAGCTTGGGGCGGCCCTTTGGGAATGAGCAGTTCTTC; j_call: TRBJ2-1; d_call: -; v_call: TRBV5-6; clone_size: -
cdr3_aa: CASRGRGTHEQFF; cdr3_nt: TGTGCCAGCAGGGGCAGGGGTACGCATGAGCAGTTCTTC; j_call: TRBJ2-1; d_call: -; v_call: TRBV28; clone_size: few
cdr3_aa: CASSPLAGPNEQFF; cdr3_nt: TGTGCCAGCAGCCCGCTAGCGGGGCCCAATGAGCAGTTCTTC; j_call: TRBJ2-1; d_call: -; v_call: TRBV21-1; clone_size: few
cdr3_aa: CASSPIDRQETQYF; cdr3_nt: TGTGCCAGCAGCCCGATCGACAGACAAGAGACCCAGTACTTC; j_call: TRBJ2-5; d_call: -; v_call: TRBV11-3; clone_size: -
cdr3_aa: CSASSPTYNEQFF; cdr3_nt: TGCAGTGCTAGTAGCCCAACCTACAATGAGCAGTTCTTC; j_call: TRBJ2-1; d_call: -; v_call: TRBV20-1; clone_size: few
cdr3_aa: CASSQGRKQETQYF; cdr3_nt: TGTGCCAGCAGTCAAGGACGGAAACAAGAGACCCAGTACTTC; j_call: TRBJ2-5; d_call: -; v_call: TRBV6-1; clone_size: many
cdr3_aa: CASSQGRFVREFPHNEQFF; cdr3_nt: TGTGCCAGCAGCCAAGGTCGATTCGTGCGGGAGTTCCCCCACAATGAGCAGTTCTTC; j_call: TRBJ2-1; d_call: TRBD2; v_call: TRBV14; clone_size: many
cdr3_aa: CASSPRLLSSGANVLTF; cdr3_nt: TGTGCCAGCAGTCCCAGGCTACTCAGCTCTGGGGCCAACGTCCTGACTTTC; j_call: TRBJ2-6; d_call: -; v_call: TRBV12-3/TRBV12-4; clone_size: many
cdr3_aa: CASSQDVGSRSPLHF; cdr3_nt: TGTGCCAGCAGCCAAGATGTCGGGTCAAGGTCACCCCTCCACTTT; j_call: TRBJ1-6; d_call: -; v_call: TRBV3-1; clone_size: many
cdr3_aa: CASSEDRPPRSYNEQFF; cdr3_nt: TGCGCCAGCAGTGAGGACCGACCCCCCCGATCCTACAATGAGCAGTTCTTC; j_call: TRBJ2-1; d_call: -; v_call: TRBV10-1; clone_size: -
cdr3_aa: CASSRSATEAFF; cdr3_nt: TGTGCCAGCAGCCGGTCGGCCACTGAAGCTTTCTTT; j_call: TRBJ1-1; d_call: -; v_call: TRBV27; clone_size: -